The T cell receptor beta chain described here comes from a study of blood T cell repertoires in COVID-19. As for the study in general: Some COVID-19 samples were acute and others convalescent; all came from the United States, Italy and Spain. The cDNA or gDNA used as material had been derived from T cells, B-cell-depleted T cells, or PBMCs.

Original analysis: Scientists estimated how many nucleated cells there were by amplifying reference gene primers. TCRdb's copy holds only in-frame clones and misses some; the assay was immunoSEQ multiplex PCR. V and J calls and clone size come straight from that table; D and trimming were deduced from the DNA. The sample lists 98,000 or so clones; about four fifths were seen once. This clone has a single count. The V segment lost 0 bases and the J segment 4 bases; nucleotides outside the gene matches: 1. The CDR3 covers 16 residues. Looked up from germline, CDR1 is LGHDT and CDR2 is YNNKEL (reference sequence).

This chain connects TRBV3-1 (or the pseudogene TRBV3-2) to TRBJ2-5, with 14 bases lining up with TRBD2. The sequenced material came from peripheral blood. The source is a man in his 60s with acute or convalescent COVID-19. The CDR3, as DNA: TGTGCCAGCAGCCAAGACGGGACTAGCGGGAGAGAGACCCAGTACTTC. Its protein is CASSQDGTSGRETQYF.